The entry that follows covers one T cell receptor beta chain sequence. No antigen is known for it. Germline and junction disagree at one end, which may indicate a read error. The CDR3 totals 14 residues. Germline V gene sequence: CDR1 SQVTM, CDR2 ANQGSEA. Starting from around 0.45 ug of total RNA, TCR beta cDNA was produced with a primer in the constant region. ARM-PCR was slightly modified, and three nested multiplex PCR rounds with it gave rise to the TCR beta libraries. With TRBV1-TRBV30 forward primers and a C-beta reverse primer, the first two PCR rounds were run for 9 to 10 cycles each. TCRdb re-called the multiplex PCR reads with MiXCR, one entry per CDR3 protein. The table includes over 40,000 distinct CDR3 sequences, about 77% detected once. These data belong to a study of tumor-infiltrating lymphocytes in primary liver carcinoma. Study-level information: The neoplasms were of stage T1-T3 N0M0, with dimensions of 4.2 to 10 cm across. Per sample, productive TCRbeta reads numbered roughly 3.65 to 7.13 million, similar across tissue types. Study conclusions and caveats: The overlap of tumor-adjacent and tumor-blood pairs was smaller than that of tumor region pairs.

For each extraction, RNA and DNA were obtained together from about 19-30 mg of unsorted bulk tissue. Patients had chronic HBV infection and were treatment-naive. The clonotype originates from a man aged 40-50 years with primary liver carcinoma and hepatitis B virus infection. V is TRBV29-1 and J is TRBJ2-3; D is possibly TRBD2 (5 bases). Sequences were obtained from liver tumor tissue from sampling region 5. The subset: tumor region T5, tumor centre. CDR3 DNA sequence: TGCAGCGCCCATCGAGCGGCTAGCACGGATACGCAGTATTTT. This gives the protein CSAHRAASTDTQYF.